These 4 T cell receptor beta chains came from one sample sequenced in a study of CD8 T cells in Susac syndrome. Reverse transcription of roughly 0.45 to 1 ug RNA was performed with random hexamers. TCRdb processed the immunoSEQ multiplex PCR reads anew with MiXCR; each CDR3 protein has one entry. The sample consists of some 160,000 distinct CDR3 sequences, nearly 97% of them appearing once. Sequencing was performed on CD4+ T cells from PBMCs. The receptors stem from a human donor with Susac syndrome.

CDR3 sequence: CASSLRDGTNYGYTF. DNA of the CDR3: TGTGCCAGCAGTTTGAGGGACGGGACTAACTATGGCTACACCTTC. The gene calls are TRBV12-3 or TRBV12-4 and TRBJ1-2; D is possibly TRBD1 (5 bases). CDR3 length equals 15 residues. V lost 3 bases, J lost 0 bases, and 11 bases lay in between.

V and J are TRBV6-2 or TRBV6-3 and TRBJ2-2; no definite D call. The CDR3 totals 12 residues. CDR1 is MNHEY and CDR2 is SVGEGT in the germline V gene. V was pared by 7 bases and J by 6 bases, with 9 bases between. The CDR3 nucleotides are TGTGCCAGCACTAACAAGGCCGGGGAGCTGTTTTTT. It yields the protein CASTNKAGELFF.

This sequence joins TRBV12-3 or TRBV12-4 and TRBJ2-5; D is undetermined. The CDR3 runs to 13 residues. V was clipped by 3 bases and J by 0 bases, with 5 bases between them. The CDR3 is CASSFGDQETQYF. In DNA, the CDR3 is TGTGCCAGCAGTTTTGGCGACCAAGAGACCCAGTACTTC.

V gene TRBV18 combines with J gene TRBJ1-1, with D possibly TRBD1 on 5 matching bases. Germline V lookup: CDR1 KGHSH, CDR2 LQKENI. V gave up 6 bases and J gave up 8 bases, with 19 bases separating them. CDR3 length equals 14 residues. The CDR3 nucleotides are TGTGCCAGCTCCATAGGGACGGATGTATTGGAAGCTTTCTTT. Residues: CASSIGTDVLEAFF. Based on the CDR3 plus reference TRBV18 and TRBJ1-1, the full variable domain is NAGVMQNPRHLVRRRGQEARLRCSPMKGHSHVYWYRQLPEEGLKFMVYLQKENIIDESGMPKERFSAEFPKEGPSILRIQQVVRGDSAAYFCASSIGTDVLEAFFGQGTRLTVV.